One T cell receptor beta chain is described in this entry. The antigen is undetermined. Input per TCR library consisted of about 3.5 ug of total RNA. Making cDNA involved eight separate reactions per sample. The UMIs carried a 6-nucleotide sample barcode, and they were added by template switching. TCRdb re-analyzed the 5' RACE reads; it lists each CDR3 protein once, without DNA. This sample's clone table lists about 350,000 distinct CDR3 sequences. The CDR3 is 17 amino acids. The data were taken from a study of monozygotic twins with inflammatory bowel disease. Study-wide results and limits: Discordant twins showed the same repertoire similarity as concordant twins, possibly from limited power.

Sample: blood. This TCR was recovered from a human donor with ulcerative colitis or Crohn's disease, or a healthy co-twin of an affected twin (not recorded which). V usage is TRBV12-3 or TRBV12-4 and J usage is TRBJ2-3; TCRdb selects TRBD1, and the lack of DNA leaves this call unchecked. The CDR3 spells CASSPPPGTEWYDTQYF.